This T cell receptor beta chain was retrieved from a study of cytomegalovirus exposure and HLA in healthy donors. General observations from the study: Most TCR sequences proved rare, with some public TCRs found in many donors. Reported performance of the classifier showed diagnosis of cytomegalovirus status with high specificity and sensitivity.

This clone occurred a few times. What it binds is not known. At one end, the junction sequence differs from germline, possibly due to a read error. The PCR ran on 60 Vbeta and 13 Jbeta primers. Per the study methods: As a later analysis found, there were around 86 million unique TCR beta chains, of which roughly 11 million were shared. Profiled with immunoSEQ multiplex PCR; TCRdb holds only in-frame clones, not every one. The V and J calls and the clone size are those of that table, but D and trimming were determined from the DNA. The data contain roughly 110,000 clones, 74% of them singletons. The CDR3 has 12 residues. Germline CDR1 reads KGHSH; CDR2 reads LQKENI. Healthy bone marrow donors made up the cohort.

Material for sequencing was PBMCs. V gene TRBV18 combines with J gene TRBJ1-2, with D maybe TRBD1 (6 bases). The TCR originated in a woman aged 40 to 50 in good health and CMV-seropositive. In nucleotides, the CDR3 is TGTGCCAGCTCACCACTCGCAGGGGATGGGGCCTTC. This codes for CASSPLAGDGAF.